This T cell receptor beta chain was obtained from a study of T cell changes during pregnancy in multiple sclerosis. Only in-frame clones appear in the TCRdb table, and some are missing; sequencing was by immunoSEQ multiplex PCR. The sample shows tens of thousands of clones, about 90% of them seen only once. Trimming cost V 2 bases and J 4 bases, with 8 bases left between them. CDR3 length: 13 amino acids. Looked up from germline, CDR1 is MNHEY and CDR2 is SMNVEV (reference sequence). The source material was CD4+ T cells from peripheral blood mononuclear cells, sampled in the second trimester of pregnancy. The clonotype comes from a female donor with multiple sclerosis, enrolled in a pregnancy study. The rearrangement uses TRBV27 and TRBJ1-2; TRBD1 is a possible D gene (5 bases). CDR3 in DNA: TGTGCCAGCAGTTTAAGAGACAGCTATGGCTACACCTTC. Its protein is CASSLRDSYGYTF.